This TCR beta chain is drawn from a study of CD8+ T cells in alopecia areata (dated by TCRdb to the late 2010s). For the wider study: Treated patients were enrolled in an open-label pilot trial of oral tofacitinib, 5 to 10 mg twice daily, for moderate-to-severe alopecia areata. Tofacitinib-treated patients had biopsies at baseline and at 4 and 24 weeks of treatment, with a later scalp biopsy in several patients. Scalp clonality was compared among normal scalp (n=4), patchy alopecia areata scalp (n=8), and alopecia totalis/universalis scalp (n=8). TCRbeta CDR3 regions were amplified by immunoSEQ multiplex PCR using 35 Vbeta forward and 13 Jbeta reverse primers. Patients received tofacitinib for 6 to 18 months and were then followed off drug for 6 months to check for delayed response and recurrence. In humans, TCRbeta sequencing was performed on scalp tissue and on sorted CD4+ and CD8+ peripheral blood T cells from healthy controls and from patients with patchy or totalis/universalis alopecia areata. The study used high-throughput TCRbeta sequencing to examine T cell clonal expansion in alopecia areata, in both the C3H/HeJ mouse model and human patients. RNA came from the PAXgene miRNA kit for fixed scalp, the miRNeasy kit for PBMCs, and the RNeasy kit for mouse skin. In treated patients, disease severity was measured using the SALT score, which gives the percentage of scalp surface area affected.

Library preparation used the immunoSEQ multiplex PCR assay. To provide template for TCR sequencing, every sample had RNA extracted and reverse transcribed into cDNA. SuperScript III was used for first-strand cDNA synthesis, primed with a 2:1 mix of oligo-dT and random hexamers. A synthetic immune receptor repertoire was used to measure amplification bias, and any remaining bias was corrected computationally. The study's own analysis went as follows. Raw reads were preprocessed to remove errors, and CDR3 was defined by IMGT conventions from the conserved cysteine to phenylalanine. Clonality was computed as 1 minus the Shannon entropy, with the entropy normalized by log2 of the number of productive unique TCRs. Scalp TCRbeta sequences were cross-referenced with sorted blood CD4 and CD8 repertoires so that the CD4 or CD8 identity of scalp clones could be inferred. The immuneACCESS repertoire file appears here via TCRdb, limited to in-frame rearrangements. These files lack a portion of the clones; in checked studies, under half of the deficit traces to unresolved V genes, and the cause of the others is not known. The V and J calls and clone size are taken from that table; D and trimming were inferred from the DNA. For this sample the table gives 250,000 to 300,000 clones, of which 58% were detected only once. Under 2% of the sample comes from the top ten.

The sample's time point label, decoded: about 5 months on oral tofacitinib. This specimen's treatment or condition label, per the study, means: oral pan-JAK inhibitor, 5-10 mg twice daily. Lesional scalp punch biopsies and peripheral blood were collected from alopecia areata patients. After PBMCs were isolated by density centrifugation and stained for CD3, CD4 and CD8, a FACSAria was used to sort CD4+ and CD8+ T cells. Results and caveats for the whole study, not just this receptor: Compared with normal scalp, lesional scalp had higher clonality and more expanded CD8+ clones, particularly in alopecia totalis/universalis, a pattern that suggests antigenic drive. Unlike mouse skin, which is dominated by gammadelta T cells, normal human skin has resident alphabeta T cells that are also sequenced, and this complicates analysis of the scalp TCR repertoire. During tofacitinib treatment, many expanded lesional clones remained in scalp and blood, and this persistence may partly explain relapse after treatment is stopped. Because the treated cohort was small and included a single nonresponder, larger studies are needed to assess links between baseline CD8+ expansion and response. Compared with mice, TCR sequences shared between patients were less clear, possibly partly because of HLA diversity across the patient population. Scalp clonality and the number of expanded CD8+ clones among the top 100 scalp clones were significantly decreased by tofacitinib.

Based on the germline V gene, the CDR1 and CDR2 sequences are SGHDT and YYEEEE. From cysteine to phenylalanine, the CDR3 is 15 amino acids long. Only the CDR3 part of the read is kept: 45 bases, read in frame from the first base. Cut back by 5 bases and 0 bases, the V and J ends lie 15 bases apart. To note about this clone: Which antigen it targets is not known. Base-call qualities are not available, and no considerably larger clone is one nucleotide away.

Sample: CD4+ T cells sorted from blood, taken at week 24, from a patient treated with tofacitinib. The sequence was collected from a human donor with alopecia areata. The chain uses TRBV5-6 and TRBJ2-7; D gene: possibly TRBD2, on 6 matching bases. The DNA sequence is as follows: TGTGCCAGCAGAACCACGGGGGACCCCTCCTACGAGCAGTACTTC. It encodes CASRTTGDPSYEQYF.